The count of the clone carrying this TCR beta chain is one. The sample originates from a study of blood T cell repertoires in COVID-19. The overall study: The United States, Italy and Spain were the sources of the acute and convalescent COVID-19 samples. In each case, the material was cDNA or gDNA derived from T cells, B-cell-depleted T cells, or PBMCs.

Between the trimmed V and J ends, which lost 9 bases and 7 bases, there was a span of 21 bases. The CDR3 has 14 residues. CDR1 and CDR2 from the germline V gene are MNHEY and SMNVEV (reference sequence). Authors' methods: Reference gene primer amplification gave estimated nucleated cell counts. Profiled with immunoSEQ multiplex PCR; TCRdb holds only in-frame clones, not every one. The V and J calls and the clone size are those of that table, but D and trimming were determined from the DNA. The profile shows 150,000 to 200,000 clones, 80% to 90% of them singletons. The rearrangement uses TRBV27 and TRBJ1-2; D might be TRBD1 (6 bases). The sequencing sample was made of peripheral blood. This TCR was recovered from a man in his 70s with active or convalescent COVID-19. The CDR3 loop is CASRTGGRVSGYTF. The CDR3 nucleotides read TGTGCCAGTCGGACGGGGGGGCGCGTGTCTGGCTACACCTTC.